The sequence of this TCR beta chain was determined in a study of blood T cells in healthy people across ages (dated by TCRdb to between 2015 and 2016). In terms of the full investigation: In model experiments, template switching captured roughly one uniquely barcoded TCR beta cDNA molecule for every two T cells. To avoid experimental bias, donors of different ages were randomly spread across the sequencing lanes. Using the same blood draw, the study looked at two additional independent replicas of 1 million unique cDNA reads for two donors, one aged 18 to 30 and the other aged 80 or older. Four age groups were formed from the donors: young (average 16 years), middle-aged (approximately 39), aged (roughly 59) and long-lived (more than 75). The study measured age-related changes in TCR beta repertoire diversity using deep sequencing normalized with unique cDNA molecular identifiers. What the study reported, not specific to this receptor: Bulk unsorted PBMC profiling prevented conclusive comparison of naive and antigen-experienced compartments. Estimates of total diversity based on one million sequenced T cells were regarded as lower bounds and as underestimates. Donor CMV infection status was unknown, potentially confounding age-related changes in expanded clonotypes. A strong correlation was found between observed TCR beta diversity and the percentage of naive T cells measured by flow cytometry. As age increased, observed TCR beta diversity per million T cells dropped in a roughly linear way, and a significant reduction was already evident by age 40. Compared with the aged group, the long-lived group had more naive CD4+ T cells, fewer expanded clones and increased TCR diversity, suggesting age selection.

Donors were 35 to 40 systemically healthy Caucasian individuals from Russia aged 6 to 90 years. Each donor gave 8 to 10 milliliters of peripheral blood, drawn into EDTA-treated Vacutainer tubes. Ficoll-Paque density-gradient centrifugation was used to isolate PBMCs, with at least 6.5 million per sample. Total RNA was extracted from PBMCs with Trizol reagent, with at least 6 micrograms obtained per sample. Naive CD45RAhigh/CD27high T cell percentages were measured by flow cytometry on a PBMC aliquot from every donor. Details on this clonotype: It has no known antigen specificity. No much larger clone is present one base from it, and per-base qualities are unavailable.

V is clipped by 1 base and J by 2 bases, and the sequence between their germline boundaries is 10 bases long. Via the germline V gene, CDR1 is SGHDT and CDR2 YYEEEE. The CDR3 sequence holds 15 residues, the cysteine and phenylalanine included. Just CDR3 DNA is preserved here, 45 bases in frame from base 1. Libraries were built with 5' RACE. The data were produced on an Illumina HiSeq 2500. A second PCR of about 7 to 12 cycles was run with a J-beta primer mix and a sample-barcoded 5' primer. Each TCR beta cDNA molecule received a unique molecular identifier from a template-switch 5' adaptor carrying 12 random nucleotides. At least 2.5 million CDR3-containing paired-end reads were obtained from each sample. All of the RNA was converted into first-strand cDNA using the Mint cDNA synthesis kit, with a TRBC-specific oligonucleotide serving as the primer. Following uracil-DNA glycosylase treatment, a first 18-cycle PCR with universal primers M1SS and BC2_uni_R was performed on all cDNA. From the authors' description of their analysis: Normalization of each sample was performed by random selection of 1 million high-quality reads, each carrying a distinct molecular identifier. Reads with shared molecular identifiers were discarded instead of being binned into consensus sequences. MiTCR, set to a Q25 quality threshold and the strictest error-elimination algorithm, was used for CDR3 identification, clonotype clustering and error correction. A nonparametric unseen species model using Euler transformation provided a lower-bound estimate of total TCR beta diversity. The public reads were run again by TCRdb, first through fastp at Q25 and then through MiXCR, and only productive beta chains were kept. Duplicate CDR3 protein sequences are folded into a single record with the most common DNA and genes. TCRdb's processing, not the authors', yielded these V and J calls. The table for this sample lists under 850,000 distinct CDR3 sequences; 36% of them were counted only once. Together, the top ten hold roughly 13% of the sample.

The receptor was derived from a man aged 18 to 35 in good health. The chain is made from TRBV5-6 and TRBJ1-5; a confident D gene designation cannot be given. Sequencing was carried out using blood. The CDR3 amino acid sequence is: CASSLSGMGNQPQHF. The sequenced DNA is TGTGCCAGCAGCTTGTCCGGGATGGGCAATCAGCCCCAGCATTTT.